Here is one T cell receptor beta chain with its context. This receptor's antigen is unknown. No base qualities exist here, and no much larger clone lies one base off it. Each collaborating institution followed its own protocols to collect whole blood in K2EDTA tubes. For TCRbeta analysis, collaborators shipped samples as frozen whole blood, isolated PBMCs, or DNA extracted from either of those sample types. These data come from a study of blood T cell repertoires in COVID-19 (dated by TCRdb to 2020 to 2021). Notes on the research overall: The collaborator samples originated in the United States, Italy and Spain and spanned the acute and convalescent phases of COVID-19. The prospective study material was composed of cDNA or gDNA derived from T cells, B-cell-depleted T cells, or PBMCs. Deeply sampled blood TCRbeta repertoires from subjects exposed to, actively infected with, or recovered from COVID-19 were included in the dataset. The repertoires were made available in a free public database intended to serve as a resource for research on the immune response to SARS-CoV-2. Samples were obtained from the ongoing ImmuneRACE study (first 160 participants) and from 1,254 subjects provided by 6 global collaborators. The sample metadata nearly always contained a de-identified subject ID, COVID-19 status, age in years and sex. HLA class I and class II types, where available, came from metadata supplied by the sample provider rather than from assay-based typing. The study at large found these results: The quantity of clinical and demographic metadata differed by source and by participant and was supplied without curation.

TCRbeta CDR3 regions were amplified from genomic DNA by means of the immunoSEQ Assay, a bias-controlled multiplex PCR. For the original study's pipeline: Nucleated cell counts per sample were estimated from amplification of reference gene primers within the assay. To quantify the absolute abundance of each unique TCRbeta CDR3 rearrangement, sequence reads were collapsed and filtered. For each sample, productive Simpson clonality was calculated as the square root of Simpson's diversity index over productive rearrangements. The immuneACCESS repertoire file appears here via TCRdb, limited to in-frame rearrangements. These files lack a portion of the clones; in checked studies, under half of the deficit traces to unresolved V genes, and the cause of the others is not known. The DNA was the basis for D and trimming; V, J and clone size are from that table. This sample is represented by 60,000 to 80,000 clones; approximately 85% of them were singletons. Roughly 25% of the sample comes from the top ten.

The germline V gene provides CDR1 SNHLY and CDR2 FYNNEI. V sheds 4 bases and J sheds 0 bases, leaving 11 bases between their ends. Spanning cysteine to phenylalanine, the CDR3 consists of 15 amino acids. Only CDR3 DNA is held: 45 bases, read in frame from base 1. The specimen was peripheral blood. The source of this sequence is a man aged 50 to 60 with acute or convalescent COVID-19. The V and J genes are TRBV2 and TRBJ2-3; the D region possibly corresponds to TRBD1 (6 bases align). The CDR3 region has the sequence CASSADRTSTDTQYF. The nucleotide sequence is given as TGTGCCAGCAGTGCAGACAGGACTAGCACAGATACGCAGTATTTT.